The following is a TCR beta chain sequence with its context. The record originates from a study of blood T cell repertoires in COVID-19. On the study more broadly: Acute-phase and convalescent COVID-19 samples originated in the United States, Italy and Spain.

TCRdb's table, derived via immunoSEQ multiplex PCR, lists solely in-frame clones and lacks some. The top ten hold around 0.8% of the sample, which has 150,000 to 250,000 clones, around 95% seen once. Germline V gene sequence: CDR1 SEHNR, CDR2 FQNEAQ (reference sequence). V lost 2 bases, J lost 0 bases, and 10 bases lay in between. CDR3 length: 15 amino acids. This receptor was obtained from a man aged 30-40 years with COVID-19, enrolled during active disease. Sequencing used peripheral blood. V is TRBV7-9 and J is TRBJ1-1, with a tentative D call TRBD1 (6 bases). This CDR3 reads CASSLRTVMNTEAFF. CDR3 in DNA: TGTGCCAGCAGCTTAAGGACAGTCATGAACACTGAAGCTTTCTTT.